This passage covers 27 T cell receptor beta chains from one sample sequenced in a study of blood T cell repertoires in COVID-19. TCRdb keeps only in-frame clones here, not all; method: immunoSEQ multiplex PCR. Of some 60,000 clones listed, about 88% are singletons. Sequencing used peripheral blood. The receptor set was obtained from a man aged 55 to 69 with acute or convalescent COVID-19.

J is TRBJ2-1 and V is TRBV6-1; TRBD1 agrees at 9 bases. Trimming at V came to 2 bases and at J to 14 bases, leaving 4 bases not matched to a gene. Germline V gives CDR1 MNHNS, CDR2 SASEGT. This CDR3 contains 12 residues. The CDR3 loop reads CASSEPGQGEFF. The CDR3 bases are TGTGCCAGCAGTGAACCGGGACAGGGAGAGTTCTTC.

The chain joins TRBV4-1 to TRBJ2-3, with a possible D match to TRBD2 (6 bases). CDR3 size: 15 residues. CDR1 and CDR2 from the germline V gene are MGHRA and YSYEKL. The V end was cut by 4 bases, the J end by 2 bases, with 13 bases between. The CDR3 DNA reads TGCGCCAGCAGCCTCCGGGACTCCTTCACAGATACGCAGTATTTT. The encoded protein is CASSLRDSFTDTQYF.

The V call is TRBV4-1, the J call TRBJ2-2; 8 nucleotides agree with TRBD1. This CDR3 has 15 amino acids. CDR1 is MGHRA, CDR2 YSYEKL, per germline. Trimming took 4 bases from V and 6 from J; bases not matched to a gene: 7. The CDR3 bases are TGCGCCAGCAGCCCGCAGGGGGCACGGGCCGGGGAGCTGTTTTTT. This sequence encodes CASSPQGARAGELFF.

The rearrangement joins TRBV7-2 to TRBJ1-4, with 8 bases identical to TRBD1. J gave up 14 bases and V 8 bases, and 10 bases lay outside the gene matches. The length of the CDR3 is 12 residues. CDR1 SGHTA and CDR2 FQGNSA come from the germline V gene. The CDR3 nucleotides read TGTGCCAGCGGACAGGGCTCTTTGGGTCTGTTTTTT. Residues: CASGQGSLGLFF.

The gene calls are TRBV6-1 and TRBJ2-7; D is undetermined. Trimming cost V 2 bases and J 7 bases, with 9 bases left between them. The CDR3 has 12 residues. CDR1 and CDR2 from the germline V gene are MNHNS and SASEGT. Here the CDR3 DNA reads TGTGCCAGCAGTGAATACCAAGAGGAGCAGTACTTC. This sequence encodes CASSEYQEEQYF.

The rearrangement links TRBV4-1 to TRBJ1-2, with no clear D. Germline V lookup: CDR1 MGHRA, CDR2 YSYEKL. V shed 0 bases and J shed 14 bases, with 19 bases lying between them. The CDR3 is made up of 14 amino acids. The CDR3 loop is CASSQEGETMARTF. For the CDR3, the DNA is TGCGCCAGCAGCCAAGAAGGAGAAACTATGGCTAGGACCTTC.

This chain connects TRBV6-2 or TRBV6-3 to TRBJ2-1; TRBD2 agrees at 9 bases. Germline CDR1 is MNHEY and CDR2 is SVGEGT. The CDR3 length is 15 residues. After removal of 2 bases from V and 2 bases from J, the junction contained 1 base not matched to a gene. CDR3 in amino acids: CASSYERGAYNEQFF. The CDR3 nucleotides read TGTGCCAGCAGTTACGAGCGGGGGGCCTACAATGAGCAGTTCTTC.

V usage is TRBV14 and J usage is TRBJ1-5; no definite D call. Trimming cost V 1 base and J 5 bases, with 6 bases left between them. The CDR3 length is 13 residues. Germline V CDR1 and CDR2: SGHDN, FVKESK. CDR3 region: CASSQAFYQPQHF. CDR3 DNA sequence: TGTGCCAGCAGCCAAGCTTTTTATCAGCCCCAGCATTTT.

This sequence joins TRBV19 and TRBJ2-7; 8 nucleotides align to TRBD1. V gave up 4 bases and J gave up 3 bases; unmatched junction bases: 8. This CDR3 region has 15 residues. CDR1 is LNHDA and CDR2 is SQIVND in the germline V gene (reference sequence). CDR3 in DNA: TGTGCCAGTAGTAGGACCTCTGACAGGGGCTACGAGCAGTACTTC. It is translated as CASSRTSDRGYEQYF.

The chain employs TRBV5-1 and TRBJ2-1; 9 bases are a match to TRBD1. CDR1 and CDR2 (germline): SGHRS, YFSETQ. The CDR3 has 16 amino acids. Trimming took 5 bases from V and 5 from J; bases not matched to a gene: 11. The CDR3 is CASSLRAGQGNNEQFF. The CDR3 bases are TGCGCCAGCAGTCTTCGTGCGGGACAGGGCAACAATGAGCAGTTCTTC.

This CDR3 is CSVAAGLDEQFF. The CDR3 DNA reads TGCAGCGTTGCGGCGGGGTTAGATGAGCAGTTCTTC. The V and J genes are TRBV29-1 and TRBJ2-1, with D possibly matching TRBD2 (6 bases). This CDR3 spans 12 amino acids. Germline V gene sequence: CDR1 SQVTM, CDR2 ANQGSEA. Between the trimmed V and J ends, which lost 4 bases and 8 bases, there was a span of 12 bases.

There are a few counts of this clone. The chain is built from TRBV6-6 and TRBJ1-2; D possibly corresponds to TRBD1 (5 bases). Germline CDR1 reads MNHNY; CDR2 reads SVGAGI (reference sequence). This CDR3 region has 15 residues. Trimming removed 7 bases at V and 0 bases at J, with 15 bases between. The CDR3 loop reads CASIPGIPTNYGYTF. CDR3 bases: TGTGCCAGCATCCCAGGGATCCCTACTAACTATGGCTACACCTTC.

This chain links TRBV9 with TRBJ1-5, with 8 bases lining up with TRBD1. Trimming cost V 4 bases and J 0 bases; bases outside gene matches: 3. The CDR3 has 15 residues. CDR1 SGDLS and CDR2 YYNGEE come from the germline V gene. DNA of the CDR3: TGTGCCAGCAGCCCTACAGGGGGTAGCAATCAGCCCCAGCATTTT. Its translation is CASSPTGGSNQPQHF.

The chain combines TRBV9 with TRBJ1-3; weak D call: TRBD1 (5 bases). Germline V gene data show CDR1 as SGDLS and CDR2 as YYNGEE. The length of the CDR3 is 14 residues. Trimming removed 7 bases from V and 4 bases from J, with 15 bases in between. The CDR3 region has the DNA TGTGCCAGCGGCACTGGGGCATCGGGAAACACCATATATTTT. It is translated as CASGTGASGNTIYF.

The chain combines TRBV13 with TRBJ2-1; TRBD1 matches 9 bases. V trimming: 5 bases; J trimming: 3 bases; junction bases outside the gene matches: 5. The CDR3 contains 15 residues. Germline V gene data show CDR1 as PRHDT and CDR2 as FYEKMQ (reference sequence). CDR3 region: CASSIGQGNYNEQFF. The CDR3 coding sequence is TGTGCCAGCAGCATCGGACAGGGGAACTACAATGAGCAGTTCTTC.

The rearrangement joins TRBV5-1 to TRBJ2-7; the match to TRBD1 covers 10 bases. The V gene end was trimmed by 4 bases and the J gene end by 6 bases; junction bases not matched to a gene: 10. The germline CDR1 and CDR2 sequences are SGHRS and YFSETQ. The CDR3 is 15 residues long. CDR3 DNA: TGCGCCAGCAGCACTTCCGGGACAGGGGCTCGCGAGCAGTACTTC. Translating gives CASSTSGTGAREQYF.

The chain recombines TRBV5-1 with TRBJ1-6; the match to TRBD1 covers 7 bases. Looked up from germline, CDR1 is SGHRS and CDR2 is YFSETQ. The CDR3 consists of 15 residues. The ends lost 4 bases at V and 9 bases at J; junction bases unmatched: 10. The CDR3 reads CASSARQGPGSPLHF. The CDR3 DNA sequence: TGCGCCAGCAGCGCTAGACAGGGACCGGGTTCACCCCTCCACTTT.

The chain links TRBV11-2 to TRBJ2-4, with TRBD1 identical over 7 bases. This CDR3 spans 18 amino acids. J was trimmed by 0 bases and V by 5 bases; bases with no gene match: 13. The germline V gene encodes CDR1 SGHAT and CDR2 FQNNGV. The CDR3 DNA sequence: TGTGCCAGCAGCCTAACCAGAACAGGGGAGAGAGCCAAAAACATTCAGTACTTC. Its translation is CASSLTRTGERAKNIQYF. The full variable domain, its missing parts supplied by reference TRBV11-2 and TRBJ2-4, is EAGVAQSPRYKIIEKRQSVAFWCNPISGHATLYWYQQILGQGPKLLIQFQNNGVVDDSQLPKDRFSAERLKGVDSTLKIQPAKLEDSAVYLCASSLTRTGERAKNIQYFGAGTRLSVL.

This clone has just one count. This rearrangement joins TRBV2 to TRBJ2-7; a possible D gene is TRBD2 (6 bases). Germline V CDR1 and CDR2: SNHLY, FYNNEI. This CDR3 region has 11 residues. Trimming pared 5 bases from V and 6 bases from J, leaving 8 bases between. CDR3 region: CASSWDSEQYF. As DNA, the CDR3 is TGTGCCAGCAGTTGGGACTCCGAGCAGTACTTC.

The chain couples TRBV2 to TRBJ2-3, with D perhaps matching TRBD2 (5 bases). V was shortened by 7 bases and J by 10 bases, with 18 bases between the two germline ends. CDR1 is SNHLY and CDR2 is FYNNEI in the germline V gene. The CDR3 covers 13 residues. The CDR3 reads CASNLEDGAAQYF. In DNA form, the CDR3 reads TGTGCCAGCAACCTCGAGGACGGAGCGGCGCAGTATTTT. Full variable domain (outside the CDR3, taken from reference TRBV2 and TRBJ2-3): EPEVTQTPSHQVTQMGQEVILRCVPISNHLYFYWYRQILGQKVEFLVSFYNNEISEKSEIFDDQFSVERPDGSNFTLKIRSTKLEDSAMYFCASNLEDGAAQYFGPGTRLTVL.

Comments on this clone: It may be a read error: a sequence one base away is much more abundant. The chain recombines TRBV11-2 with TRBJ1-1; a possible D gene is TRBD1 (6 bases). CDR3 length: 13 residues. The germline V gene encodes CDR1 SGHAT and CDR2 FQNNGV. Trimming stripped 3 bases from V and 1 base from J, with 6 bases between. The CDR3 nucleotides are TGTGCCAGCAGCTTGGACAGGAACACTGAAGCTTTCTTT. Translation gives CASSLDRNTEAFF.

The J gene is TRBJ1-3, the V gene TRBV5-1, with D perhaps matching TRBD1 (6 bases). The germline V gene encodes CDR1 SGHRS and CDR2 YFSETQ. The CDR3 has 15 residues. Between the trimmed V and J ends, which lost 4 bases and 4 bases, there was a span of 15 bases. The CDR3 DNA reads as TGCGCCAGCAGCCCCCAGGGGCTGAGGGGAAACACCATATATTTT. This sequence encodes CASSPQGLRGNTIYF.

This clone was detected only once. The rearrangement links TRBV7-3 to TRBJ1-1; 7 bases agree with TRBD1. Germline V CDR1 and CDR2: SGHTA, FQGTGA. The CDR3 loop spans 16 amino acids. The J segment lost 5 bases and the V segment lost 5 bases, leaving 14 bases of the junction unmatched. The CDR3 DNA sequence: TGTGCCAGCAGCCCACAGGGGACAGCGATGCCGACTGAAGCTTTCTTT. This gives the protein CASSPQGTAMPTEAFF.

J is TRBJ1-6 and V is TRBV5-1, with D maybe TRBD1 (6 bases). The V gene lost 0 bases and the J gene lost 2 bases, with 15 bases spanning the gap. Germline V gives CDR1 SGHRS, CDR2 YFSETQ. There are 18 residues in the CDR3. CDR3 bases: TGCGCCAGCAGCTTGGGTGTGTATGGGGACACCTATAATTCACCCCTCCACTTT. As protein: CASSLGVYGDTYNSPLHF.

The V call is TRBV5-4, the J call TRBJ2-5, with D perhaps matching TRBD1 (5 bases). Germline values: CDR1 SGHNT, CDR2 YYREEE (reference sequence). The CDR3 has 15 amino acids. V was trimmed by 4 bases and J by 3 bases, leaving 16 bases between them. CDR3 residues: CASSPRRRGEETQYF. CDR3 nucleotide sequence: TGTGCCAGCAGCCCCCGACGAAGGGGCGAAGAGACCCAGTACTTC.

The chain links TRBV27 to TRBJ1-2, with 7 bases aligning to TRBD1. The junction had 1 base not matched to a gene; V was cut back by 4 bases and J by 5 bases. CDR3 size: 12 residues. CDR1 is MNHEY and CDR2 is SMNVEV in the germline V gene (reference sequence). CDR3: CASSSGGYGYTF. For the CDR3, the DNA is TGTGCCAGCAGTTCAGGGGGGTATGGCTACACCTTC.

The chain uses TRBV13 and TRBJ2-7; 9 bases agree with TRBD2. V shed 4 bases, J shed 7 bases, and the junction held 14 bases outside the gene matches. This CDR3 has 16 residues. The germline CDR1 and CDR2 sequences are PRHDT and FYEKMQ (reference sequence). CDR3 sequence (DNA): TGTGCCAGCAGCTCTCGAGCGGGGGGCCTCTTTGGAGAGCAGTACTTC. Its protein is CASSSRAGGLFGEQYF.